This T cell receptor (beta chain) originates from a study of shared clonotypes between healthy human individuals (TCRdb year 2020). With respect to the entire study: A couple of women and a few men aged 18 to 49 years were included in the cohort. For each donor, three plates each were used for CD4 naive and CD4 memory, two plates were used for CD8 naive, and one plate was used for CD8 memory. To estimate repertoire size and how much clonotype sharing occurs between individuals, the study deeply sequenced the blood TCR repertoires of five healthy adults. Different laboratories and diverse techniques were used to prepare libraries and sequence TCR repertoires, to increase sequencing depth and limit assay-specific biases. Per donor, leukapheresis produced somewhere between about 0.9 and 10 billion PBMCs. Broad study findings and their caveats: Higher generation probabilities were observed for clonotypes shared by all four sorted-subset donors than for non-shared clonotypes. About 5% of naive CD4, more than 3% of naive CD8, 2.3% of memory CD4, and 0.35% to 0.5% of memory CD8 clonotypes were shared across a handful of donors. Incomplete sequencing was indicated by rarefaction of sorted-subset datasets, despite the large sequencing depth. The genetic and exposure-history diversity represented was limited by the small number of donors. Larger estimated clonotype richness was generally found for naive subsets than for memory subsets. Pairwise subsampling led to the expectation that sequencing depth would affect the degree of clonotype sharing among donors. Sampling was restricted to blood, and TCR repertoires in tissue are likely to differ from TCR repertoires in blood.

The donors were healthy, HIV-negative adults with no recently reported acute infections or vaccinations. Every donor was a Caucasian adult residing in Nashville, Tennessee, USA. CD8 memory samples were composed of magnetically selected CD45RO+ cells combined with CCR7-negative CD45RA+ effector memory (TemRA) cells. Blood was obtained by leukapheresis, after which PBMCs were separated by Ficoll-Histopaque density gradient centrifugation and cryopreserved in liquid nitrogen vapor phase. Analytical flow cytometry was used to check the purity and quantity of each magnetically sorted T cell population. Genomic DNA was isolated from every sorted fraction and measured by UV absorbance on a Nanodrop 2000c. In the germline V gene, CDR1 corresponds to MGHRA and CDR2 to YSYEKL. The CDR3 sequence holds 12 residues, the cysteine and phenylalanine included. Only CDR3 DNA is held: 36 bases, read in frame from base 1.

Regarding this clone: The antigen it recognizes is unknown. The junction departs from germline at one end; a sequencing error may be responsible.

Using the deep immunoSEQ assay, TCR CDR3 regions were amplified from genomic DNA by multiplex PCR. Extracted genomic DNA from each cell subset was spread evenly across all wells of several immunoSEQ 96-well plates, with each plate serving as a replicate. For sorted subsets, around 0.2 ug genomic DNA, equal to 30,000 to 35,000 T cell genomes, was loaded into each replicate PCR. Purified libraries were measured with a Qubit 3.0 fluorometer, size-checked on a Bioanalyzer 2100, and measured again with the KAPA Library Quantification kit. A separate single-read 150-cycle Illumina NextSeq 550 flow cell was used to sequence each immunoSEQ 96-well plate. The study's processing was this. Because the immunoSEQ output held only junctional sequences and lacked quality scores, the filtering could not match the filtering applied to full-length reads. To assign V/J genes and CDR3, sequences were annotated using PyIR, a Python wrapper for IgBLAST v1.9, with IMGT germline references. Reads were filtered out if the reads had weak V/J assignments (E-value above 1e-6), no CDR3, stop codons, out-of-frame junctions, or ambiguous translated residues. V3J clonotypes were defined as sequences sharing the same inferred V gene, J gene, and CDR3 amino acid sequence. The percentage overlap between two repertoires was calculated by dividing the number of shared unique clonotypes by the size of the smaller repertoire. Repertoire richness was assessed with RTK rarefaction, the Chao1 estimator, and Recon v2.1 estimates of unobserved clonotypes. For all TCRbeta clonotypes obtained by the gDNA method from a few donors, generation probabilities were computed with OLGA. This is the immuneACCESS table as TCRdb keeps it, with only in-frame sequences that have V and J called. A part of the clones is gone; compared with another copy, unresolved V genes explain less than half, and the rest is unexplained. Clone size and V and J calls were adopted from that table, with D and trimming inferred from the DNA. Within this sample are some 100,000 clones, with roughly 70% of them counted one time only. Jointly, the top ten make up roughly a quarter of the sample.

The sequenced sample consisted of memory CD8+ T cells sorted from blood. The sample's cell subset or site label is to be understood as: CD45RO+ cells pooled with CCR7-negative TemRA cells. The source of this sequence is a woman aged 30 to 39 in good health. The receptor chain draws on TRBV4-1 and TRBJ2-7; a tentative D call is TRBD2 (5 bases match). The CDR3 in this case is CASSQGGAVRPF. In nucleotide form, the sequence is TGCGCCAGCAGCCAAGGAGGAGCGGTCCGACCCTTC.